Listed here is a single T cell receptor beta chain. Its specificity is unknown. This specimen comes from a study of T cells in Graves' hyperthyroidism and ophthalmopathy. Researchers took RNA transcripts and amplified the TCR beta CDR3 regions from them. First-round RT-PCR of the TCR CDR3 relied on the HTBI primer set. Via MiXCR, TCRdb re-called the multiplex PCR reads, giving one row per CDR3 protein. The sample shows about 560,000 distinct CDR3 sequences, 15% to 20% of them seen only once. Broader study findings: Blood shared most expanded thyroid clonotypes above 0.001. The model's output predicted ophthalmopathy at a median of around 7 months prior to onset.

Lactation, pregnancy, other autoimmune disease or uncontrolled infection excluded patients. Fresh peripheral blood, roughly 9.6 ml, was the source of the PBMCs. The TCR was taken from a woman between 18 and 30 years old with Graves' hyperthyroidism. The sample taken for sequencing was blood.

CDR3 sequence: CASSRRTGRNNEQFF. The CDR3 bases are TGCGCCAGCAGCCGCCGGACAGGGAGGAACAATGAGCAGTTCTTC. The gene calls are TRBV5-1 and TRBJ2-1; 8 bases are shared with TRBD1. Germline CDR1 reads SGHRS; CDR2 reads YFSETQ. The CDR3 extends over 15 amino acids. The V segment lost 4 bases and the J segment 5 bases; nucleotides outside the gene matches: 8.